What follows are 21 T cell receptor beta chains derived from one specimen sequenced in a study of graft-versus-host responses after intestinal transplantation. Produced via immunoSEQ multiplex PCR; TCRdb's table is partial and in-frame only. The data show approximately 9,000 clones, around 90% seen once. The material was PBMCs, obtained 30 to 32 days after intestinal transplant. The receptor source for this set is a human patient who received an intestinal transplant, so some T cells may come from the graft donor.

This clone has just one count. V usage is TRBV5-5 and J usage is TRBJ2-5; TRBD1 agrees at 8 bases. The CDR3 length is 19 residues. With 2 bases clipped from V and 5 bases from J, the junction kept 20 bases outside the gene matches. CDR1 SGHKS and CDR2 YYEKEE come from the germline V gene (reference sequence). CDR3 amino acids: CASSLYVTGGTSYVETQYF. The CDR3 DNA follows: TGTGCCAGCAGCTTATACGTCACAGGGGGTACCTCCTATGTGGAGACCCAGTACTTC. Looking up the rest from reference TRBV5-5 and TRBJ2-5 gives the full variable domain: DAGVTQSPTHLIKTRGQQVTLRCSPISGHKSVSWYQQVLGQGPQFIFQYYEKEERGRGNFPDRFSARQFPNYSSELNVNALLLGDSALYLCASSLYVTGGTSYVETQYFGPGTRLLVL.

The CDR3 loop is CASDEIPGPRNTEAFF. CDR3 in DNA: TGCGCCAGCGATGAGATACCGGGCCCCAGGAACACTGAAGCTTTCTTT. The chain carries TRBV5-1 and TRBJ1-1; D remains ambiguous. V dropped 7 bases and J dropped 1 base, with 20 bases sitting between them. Germline CDR1 and CDR2: SGHRS and YFSETQ. This CDR3 has 16 residues.

A single count supports this clone. J is TRBJ2-1 and V is TRBV9; 8 nucleotides match TRBD1. This CDR3 has 13 residues. V was pared by 1 base and J by 6 bases, with 0 bases of the junction left unmatched. The germline V gene has CDR1 SGDLS and CDR2 YYNGEE. The CDR3 DNA is TGTGCCAGCAGCGTAACAGGGGGCAATGAGCAGTTCTTC. Translating gives CASSVTGGNEQFF.

The chain uses TRBV2 and TRBJ1-4; D is perhaps TRBD1 (5 bases). The CDR3 runs 16 residues. Trimming pared 1 base from V and 7 bases from J, leaving 16 bases between. Germline V CDR1 and CDR2: SNHLY, FYNNEI. The CDR3 region is CASSEVQGYVAEKLFF. DNA of the CDR3: TGTGCCAGCAGTGAAGTCCAGGGATATGTGGCTGAAAAACTGTTTTTT.

This clone has only one observation. The chain uses TRBV4-1 and TRBJ1-4; D gene uncertain. The V end lost 6 bases, the J end lost 8 bases, and 16 bases lay between the germline ends. Germline lookup yields CDR1 MGHRA and CDR2 YSYEKL. This CDR3 has 14 residues. CDR3 sequence: CASRKTGGREKLFF. The CDR3 DNA reads TGCGCCAGCAGGAAGACTGGAGGGAGAGAAAAACTGTTTTTT.

The V call is TRBV4-1, the J call TRBJ2-3; 7 nucleotides line up with TRBD2. This CDR3 has 14 amino acids. The junction had 4 bases not matched to a gene; V was cut back by 1 base and J by 6 bases. The germline gives CDR1 MGHRA, CDR2 YSYEKL. CDR3 coding DNA: TGCGCCAGCAGCCAAGGGCTAGCGGTCGATACGCAGTATTTT. It codes for CASSQGLAVDTQYF.

J is TRBJ1-5 and V is TRBV30; D might be TRBD1 (5 bases). The V and J ends lost 2 bases and 5 bases respectively, with 10 bases between them. The CDR3 covers 13 residues. CDR1 is GTSNPN, CDR2 SVGIG, per germline (reference sequence). CDR3 sequence: CAWSRGVDQPQHF. The CDR3 coding sequence is TGTGCCTGGAGTCGGGGGGTGGATCAGCCCCAGCATTTT.

The V and J genes are TRBV7-9 and TRBJ1-1; possible D gene TRBD1, 5 bases. CDR1 SEHNR and CDR2 FQNEAQ come from the germline V gene (reference sequence). V lost 2 bases to trimming and J lost 2 bases, with 9 bases between them. The length of the CDR3 is 14 residues. The CDR3 nucleotides are TGTGCCAGCAGCTTAAGGGGCCTTAACACTGAAGCTTTCTTT. This gives the protein CASSLRGLNTEAFF.

The CDR3 sequence: CASSQVAGEETQYF. The CDR3 nucleotides read TGCGCCAGCAGCCAAGTCGCCGGGGAGGAGACCCAGTACTTC. The chain is built from TRBV4-1 and TRBJ2-5, with TRBD2 as a possible D gene (5 bases). CDR3 size: 14 residues. The V gene lost 1 base and the J gene lost 5 bases, with 11 bases spanning the gap. Germline CDR1 MGHRA, CDR2 YSYEKL.

This sequence joins TRBV4-1 and TRBJ1-3; D is uncertain. V lost 1 base and J 1 base, leaving 8 bases between the germline ends. This CDR3 contains 15 residues. Germline loops: CDR1 MGHRA, CDR2 YSYEKL. DNA of the CDR3: TGCGCCAGCAGCCAAGGGTCGTTATCTGGAAACACCATATATTTT. It specifies CASSQGSLSGNTIYF.

V is TRBV7-3 and J is TRBJ2-1, with D unresolved. The V end was cut by 1 base, the J end by 7 bases, with 5 bases between. Germline assignment: CDR1 SGHTA and CDR2 FQGTGA. The CDR3 length is 12 residues. The CDR3, as DNA: TGTGCCAGCAGCTTAAGAGCTAATGAGCAGTTCTTC. Translated, it gives CASSLRANEQFF. The whole variable domain, remainder taken from reference TRBV7-3 and TRBJ2-1, is GAGVSQTPSNKVTEKGKYVELRCDPISGHTALYWYRQSLGQGPEFLIYFQGTGAADDSGLPNDRFFAVRPEGSVSTLKIQRTERGDSAVYLCASSLRANEQFFGPGTRLTVL.

This sequence joins TRBV12-5 and TRBJ1-4, with TRBD1 identical over 7 bases. CDR3 length equals 18 residues. V was clipped by 1 base and J by 0 bases; unmatched bases: 8. The germline V gene has CDR1 LGHNT and CDR2 FRNRAP. As DNA, the CDR3 is TGTGCTAGTGGTTTGGACAGGGGTTCTTCCCCAACTAATGAAAAACTGTTTTTT. Translated, it gives CASGLDRGSSPTNEKLFF.

The chain carries TRBV5-4 and TRBJ2-1; 11 nucleotides agree with TRBD2. CDR1 SGHNT and CDR2 YYREEE come from the germline V gene (reference sequence). This CDR3 contains 17 residues. Trimming took 4 bases from V and 4 from J; bases not matched to a gene: 10. The CDR3 loop is CASSQDTSGGHYNEQFF. In DNA form, the CDR3 reads TGTGCCAGCAGCCAAGATACTAGCGGGGGACATTACAATGAGCAGTTCTTC.

About this clone itself: At one end the junction does not follow the germline gene, possibly because of a read error. This chain links TRBV29-1 with TRBJ2-1, with 13 bases identical to TRBD2. The CDR3 runs to 14 residues. Germline loops: CDR1 SQVTM, CDR2 ANQGSEA. The CDR3 DNA is TGCAGCGTGCGGACTAGCGGGGGCCCTGATCAGACGATCTTC. This translates into CSVRTSGGPDQTIF.

The rearrangement uses TRBV7-8 and TRBJ2-3; a possible D gene is TRBD1 (6 bases). The germline gives CDR1 SGHVS, CDR2 FQNEAQ. There are 16 residues in the CDR3. Trimming removed 6 bases at V and 2 bases at J, with 18 bases between. The CDR3 loop is CASSFSPGQVTDTQYF. For the CDR3, the DNA is TGTGCCAGCAGTTTTTCTCCGGGACAAGTCACAGATACGCAGTATTTT. Combining the CDR3 with reference TRBV7-8 and TRBJ2-3 gives the whole variable domain GAGVSQSPRYKVAKRGQDVALRCDPISGHVSLFWYQQALGQGPEFLTYFQNEAQLDKSGLPSDRFFAERPEGSVSTLKIQRTQQEDSAVYLCASSFSPGQVTDTQYFGPGTRLTVL.

This clone has just one count. The chain employs TRBV9 and TRBJ2-5; D tentatively reads TRBD1 or TRBD2 (5 bases each). The CDR3 spans 14 residues. Germline loops: CDR1 SGDLS, CDR2 YYNGEE. Trimming removed 0 bases at V and 2 bases at J, with 8 bases between. CDR3 nucleotide sequence: TGTGCCAGCAGCGTAGAATGGGGGCAAGAGACCCAGTACTTC. Translating it yields CASSVEWGQETQYF.

V and J are TRBV5-6 and TRBJ2-7; 9 nucleotides line up with TRBD1. Germline assignment: CDR1 SGHDT and CDR2 YYEEEE. V lost 6 bases, J lost 5 bases, and 12 bases stayed unmatched. The CDR3 has 15 residues. CDR3 amino acids: CASTPKGQGRDEQYF. The DNA of the CDR3 is TGTGCCAGCACCCCTAAGGGACAGGGAAGGGACGAGCAGTACTTC.

The J gene is TRBJ2-1, the V gene TRBV19; TRBD2 agrees at 8 bases. CDR1 and CDR2 (germline): LNHDA, SQIVND (reference sequence). V gave up 10 bases and J gave up 4 bases; unmatched junction bases: 6. The length of the CDR3 is 13 residues. As DNA, the CDR3 is TGTGCCACCCTCGGGAGGGGATACAATGAGCAGTTCTTC. This sequence encodes CATLGRGYNEQFF.

The gene calls are TRBV6-5 and TRBJ2-7; 7 nucleotides align to TRBD1. This CDR3 is 13 amino acids long. CDR1 and CDR2 (germline): MNHEY, SVGAGI. Trimming cost V 6 bases and J 7 bases; bases outside gene matches: 9. The CDR3 DNA sequence: TGTGCCAGCAGCTCCGGGACAGCCGTAGAGCAGTACTTC. It codes for CASSSGTAVEQYF.

J is TRBJ1-5 and V is TRBV6-4; the match to TRBD1 covers 9 bases. With V trimmed by 3 bases and J by 4 bases, 7 bases remained unmatched. From germline, CDR1 is MRHNA and CDR2 SNTAGT. The CDR3 is 16 residues long. CDR3 protein: CASSETGGVGNQPQHF. DNA of the CDR3: TGTGCCAGCAGTGAAACAGGGGGCGTAGGGAATCAGCCCCAGCATTTT.

The DNA for the CDR3 is TGTGCCAGCAGTATGATTAGCAATCAGCCCCAGCATTTT. Residues: CASSMISNQPQHF. This chain connects TRBV27 to TRBJ1-5; D gene unclear. The V end lost 5 bases, the J end lost 0 bases, and 5 bases lay between the germline ends. The CDR3 is made up of 13 amino acids. Germline-derived CDR1 and CDR2 are MNHEY and SMNVEV (reference sequence).